Shown below are 14 T cell receptor beta chains from a single sample sequenced in a study of blood T cells in healthy people across ages. A J-beta primer mix and a sample-barcoded 5' primer were used in a second PCR of about 6 to 12 cycles. TCRdb reanalysed the 5' RACE reads using MiXCR and keeps one entry per CDR3 protein. The data contain about a million distinct CDR3 sequences, about two fifths of them singletons. The specimen was blood. These receptors originate from a man between 18 and 29 years old in good health.

The genes are TRBV6-1 and TRBJ2-2; D not certain. The CDR3 contains 15 residues. The germline V gene has CDR1 MNHNS and CDR2 SASEGT. V was shortened by 5 bases and J by 3 bases, with 13 bases between the two germline ends. In DNA, the CDR3 is TGTGCCAGCAGTAAGAAGGCTACCTACACCGGGGAGCTGTTTTTT. Protein product: CASSKKATYTGELFF.

The V gene is TRBV5-1, the J gene TRBJ2-6; D is unresolved. The CDR3 is 16 residues long. Germline CDR1 and CDR2: SGHRS and YFSETQ. Trimming took 6 bases from V and 0 from J, leaving 13 bases between them. Here the CDR3 reads CASTPSALSGANVLTF. CDR3 in DNA: TGCGCCAGCACCCCCAGTGCACTCTCTGGGGCCAACGTCCTGACTTTC.

The chain has TRBV12-3 or TRBV12-4 and TRBJ1-4, with unresolved D. Trimming stripped 3 bases from V and 5 bases from J, with 13 bases between. The CDR3 consists of 15 residues. The CDR3 spells CASSFWVEGNEKLFF. CDR3 nucleotides: TGTGCCAGCAGTTTTTGGGTGGAGGGAAATGAAAAACTGTTTTTT.

This chain uses TRBV6-5 with TRBJ2-7; no clear D gene. From germline, CDR1 is MNHEY and CDR2 SVGAGI. Trimming removed 5 bases from V and 3 bases from J, with 11 bases in between. CDR3 length: 13 amino acids. The CDR3, as DNA: TGTGCCAGCAGTCGCAGTGTAAACTACGAGCAGTACTTC. This encodes CASSRSVNYEQYF.

This clonotype was seen only a few times. Relative to the germline gene, one junction end is altered; a read error may explain this. The V gene is TRBV12-3 or TRBV12-4, the J gene TRBJ1-5; D gene unclear. The CDR3 is made up of 14 amino acids. Here the CDR3 DNA reads TGTGCCAGCAGCTTAGGGAGTTTAAATCAGCCCCAGCATTTT. Amino acid sequence: CASSLGSLNQPQHF.

The chain is built from TRBV6-2 or TRBV6-3 and TRBJ2-7; no definite D call. The length of the CDR3 is 15 residues. Germline loops: CDR1 MNHEY, CDR2 SVGEGT. Trimming shortened V by 0 bases and J by 8 bases, and 17 bases separated the two germline ends. The DNA for the CDR3 is TGTGCCAGCAGTTACTCGCGAGGCCGCTATTATCAGCAGTACTTC. Translated: CASSYSRGRYYQQYF.

This clonotype was seen repeatedly, ten times or more. This CDR3 is CASSLVSGGYTF. DNA of the CDR3: TGTGCCAGCAGCTTAGTCAGCGGAGGCTACACCTTC. V is TRBV11-2 and J is TRBJ1-2; D uncertain. CDR1 is SGHAT and CDR2 is FQNNGV in the germline V gene. This CDR3 is built from 12 residues. V dropped 1 base and J dropped 8 bases, with 8 bases sitting between them.

This clonotype was counted only a few times. V is TRBV9 and J is TRBJ1-5; TRBD1 matches at 7 bases. Trimming at V came to 1 base and at J to 5 bases, leaving 3 bases not matched to a gene. CDR1 SGDLS and CDR2 YYNGEE come from the germline V gene. The CDR3 consists of 14 residues. CDR3 in amino acids: CASSVSGGHQPQHF. The DNA for the CDR3 is TGTGCCAGCAGCGTATCAGGGGGACATCAGCCCCAGCATTTT.

This clonotype was counted between two and nine times. This may be a read error, as it is one base from a much larger clone. This chain joins TRBV27 and TRBJ2-7; no firm D call. Deletions cut 5 bases from V and 2 bases from J, with 13 bases between. Germline CDR1 and CDR2: MNHEY and SMNVEV (reference sequence). CDR3 size: 14 residues. CDR3 protein: CASSVGPAAYEQYF. The CDR3 bases are TGTGCCAGCAGTGTAGGGCCGGCCGCCTACGAGCAGTACTTC.

This clonotype has only a few counts. The chain uses TRBV5-1 and TRBJ1-5; 7 bases map to TRBD1. The germline V gene has CDR1 SGHRS and CDR2 YFSETQ. V dropped 1 base and J dropped 9; count of bases not matched to a gene: 7. This CDR3 spans 14 amino acids. CDR3 loop: CASSLRQGIPPQHF. The CDR3 coding sequence is TGCGCCAGCAGCTTGCGACAGGGTATTCCGCCCCAGCATTTT.

A remark on this clonotype: This could be a read error, since a much larger clone is one nucleotide away. The rearrangement uses TRBV10-3 and TRBJ1-2; D gene ambiguous. Germline V gene lookup returns CDR1 ENHRY and CDR2 SYGVKD. Trimming removed 0 bases from V and 0 bases from J, with 8 bases in between. This CDR3 spans 15 amino acids. CDR3 sequence: CAISESAVANYGYTF. The DNA of the CDR3 is TGTGCCATCAGTGAGTCGGCAGTTGCTAACTATGGCTACACCTTC.

The chain uses TRBV6-5 and TRBJ1-2; TRBD1 agrees at 7 bases. CDR1 MNHEY and CDR2 SVGAGI come from the germline V gene. The junction had 11 bases not matched to a gene; V was cut back by 2 bases and J by 8 bases. The CDR3 is 15 amino acids. The CDR3: CASSYRGRGRFGYTF. The CDR3 DNA is TGTGCCAGCAGTTACCGGGGGAGGGGGCGTTTCGGCTACACCTTC.

This clonotype appeared a single time. The chain combines TRBV10-3 with TRBJ2-3, with 12 nucleotides matching TRBD2. The germline V gene has CDR1 ENHRY and CDR2 SYGVKD. Trimming at V came to 5 bases and at J to 6 bases, leaving 6 bases not matched to a gene. There are 15 residues in the CDR3. The CDR3 region is CAISPSGGVADTQYF. As DNA, the CDR3 is TGTGCCATCAGTCCTAGCGGGGGGGTGGCCGATACGCAGTATTTT.

The DNA for the CDR3 is TGTGCCAGCAGTTACTCTGGGGTGGCAGATACGCAGTATTTT. Encoded protein: CASSYSGVADTQYF. The gene calls are TRBV6-6 and TRBJ2-3; no definite D call. This CDR3 region has 14 residues. CDR1 is MNHNY, CDR2 SVGAGI, per germline (reference sequence). V was shortened by 0 bases and J by 4 bases, with 8 bases between the two germline ends.